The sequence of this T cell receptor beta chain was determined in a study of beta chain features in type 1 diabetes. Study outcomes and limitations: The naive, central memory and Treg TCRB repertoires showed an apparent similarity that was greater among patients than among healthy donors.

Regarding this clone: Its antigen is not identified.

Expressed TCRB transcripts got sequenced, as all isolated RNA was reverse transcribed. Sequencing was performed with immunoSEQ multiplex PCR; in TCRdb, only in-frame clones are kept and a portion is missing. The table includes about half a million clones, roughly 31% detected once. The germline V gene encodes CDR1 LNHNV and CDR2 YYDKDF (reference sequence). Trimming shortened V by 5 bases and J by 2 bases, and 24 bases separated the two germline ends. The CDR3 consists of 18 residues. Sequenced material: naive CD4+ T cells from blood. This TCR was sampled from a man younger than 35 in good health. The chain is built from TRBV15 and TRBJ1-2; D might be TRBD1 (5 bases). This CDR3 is CATSPPGREASLNYGYTF. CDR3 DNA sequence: TGTGCCACCAGCCCCCCGGGCAGGGAGGCTTCGCTCAACTATGGCTACACCTTC.